The 26 T cell receptor beta chains listed next were all sequenced from one sample in a study of identical twins. MiXCR was run by TCRdb on the 5' RACE reads, yielding one entry per CDR3 protein. The sample records under 800,000 distinct CDR3 sequences, around 21% being singletons. These data are also associated with another study on T cells expressing NK-cell markers.

Sequencing was carried out using PBMCs. The receptor source for this set is a young woman in good health.

This clonotype showed up just a few times. This rearrangement joins TRBV4-3 to TRBJ2-5; possibly TRBD2 for D (5 bases). CDR1 is LGHNA and CDR2 is YSLEER in the germline V gene. Trimming left V 1 base short and J 1 base short, with 13 bases between. CDR3 size: 16 residues. The CDR3 DNA sequence: TGCGCCAGCAGCCAAGTTGCGCAGAGGGCCCAAGAGACCCAGTACTTC. Its protein is CASSQVAQRAQETQYF.

The J gene is TRBJ2-5, the V gene TRBV5-5, with D tentatively TRBD2 (6 bases). V was shortened by 5 bases and J by 5 bases, with 13 bases between the two germline ends. This CDR3 region has 13 residues. Germline values: CDR1 SGHKS, CDR2 YYEKEE (reference sequence). CDR3 nucleotides: TGTGCCAGCAGAGACGGGAGACAGGAGACCCAGTACTTC. Encoded protein: CASRDGRQETQYF.

In its sample, this clonotype was seen a few times. The rearrangement uses TRBV10-2 and TRBJ1-1; the D is unclear. The CDR3 is 14 residues long. Germline V gene data show CDR1 as WSHSY and CDR2 as SAAADI. V was shortened by 4 bases and J by 1 base, with 10 bases between the two germline ends. CDR3 sequence: CASSATGRNTEAFF. The CDR3 DNA reads TGCGCCAGCAGTGCAACCGGGAGGAACACTGAAGCTTTCTTT.

This clonotype was detected many times. The CDR3 DNA is TGTGCCAGCAGTTTTGCCGGGGGCCGGTACGAGCAGTACTTC. Its protein is CASSFAGGRYEQYF. V usage is TRBV12-3 or TRBV12-4 and J usage is TRBJ2-7; D could derive from TRBD1 or TRBD2 (6 bases each). This CDR3 comprises 14 residues. Trimming cost V 3 bases and J 4 bases, with 13 bases left between them.

This clonotype was seen ten or more times. V usage is TRBV3-1 and J usage is TRBJ1-1; D might be TRBD1 (5 bases). The CDR3 has 13 amino acids. CDR1 LGHDT and CDR2 YNNKEL come from the germline V gene (reference sequence). Trimming shortened V by 0 bases and J by 10 bases, and 12 bases separated the two germline ends. CDR3 sequence: CASSQDGLGTAFF. CDR3 nucleotides: TGTGCCAGCAGCCAAGATGGGTTGGGGACAGCTTTCTTT.

V is TRBV4-3 and J is TRBJ2-7, with D possibly matching TRBD2 (6 bases). There are 15 residues in the CDR3. V shed 1 base and J shed 0 bases, with 10 bases lying between them. Germline lookup yields CDR1 LGHNA and CDR2 YSLEER. Here the CDR3 reads CASSQVAGNSYEQYF. The CDR3 bases are TGCGCCAGCAGCCAAGTTGCGGGGAACTCCTACGAGCAGTACTTC.

On this clonotype itself: Germline is not matched at one junction end, which may reflect a read error. The CDR3 bases are TGCGCCGGCAGCGGCGGACTACTCAATGAGCAGTTCTTC. It translates to CAGSGGLLNEQFF. The chain uses TRBV4-3 and TRBJ2-1, with a possible D match to TRBD2 (6 bases). Germline V lookup: CDR1 LGHNA, CDR2 YSLEER. This CDR3 contains 13 residues.

The sample holds a few counts of this clonotype. The chain is built from TRBV5-1 and TRBJ2-1, with a possible D match to TRBD1 (8 bases). The CDR3 runs 15 residues. Germline assignment: CDR1 SGHRS and CDR2 YFSETQ. V was clipped by 2 bases and J by 8 bases, with 17 bases between them. The CDR3 loop reads CASSLQGGMIDEQFF. The DNA of the CDR3 is TGCGCCAGCAGCTTACAGGGGGGGATGATCGATGAGCAGTTCTTC.

The sample holds many counts of this clonotype. The chain combines TRBV5-5 with TRBJ2-7; tentative D call: TRBD2 (6 bases). V lost 4 bases and J lost 3, with 14 bases in between. The CDR3 covers 14 residues. The germline V gene has CDR1 SGHKS and CDR2 YYEKEE (reference sequence). The CDR3 spells CASSLRDWDYEQYF. In nucleotides, the CDR3 is TGTGCCAGCAGCCTCCGGGACTGGGACTACGAGCAGTACTTC.

The genes are TRBV15 and TRBJ2-5, with 12 bases that match TRBD2. CDR3 length: 16 amino acids. The V gene's germline CDR1 is LNHNV and CDR2 YYDKDF (reference sequence). Trimming took 5 bases from V and 2 from J; bases not matched to a gene: 6. The CDR3 DNA follows: TGTGCCACCAGCGTTGGCGGACTAGCGGGACAAGAGACCCAGTACTTC. Residues: CATSVGGLAGQETQYF.

This clonotype has a handful of counts. The chain employs TRBV6-1 and TRBJ1-2; TRBD1 is a possible D gene (6 bases). Per the germline V gene, CDR1 is MNHNS and CDR2 is SASEGT. Between the trimmed V and J ends, which lost 7 bases and 8 bases, there was a span of 17 bases. The CDR3 has 13 residues. CDR3 nucleotides: TGTGCCAGCACAGCAAACAGGGAGCCGGGCTACACCTTC. It yields the protein CASTANREPGYTF.

This clonotype was seen only a few times. This rearrangement joins TRBV6-5 to TRBJ1-1; 9 bases are shared with TRBD1. V lost 4 bases and J lost 5; bases outside the gene matches: 8. There are 15 residues in the CDR3. Germline CDR1 reads MNHEY; CDR2 reads SVGAGI. CDR3 region: CASSLTRQGVTEAFF. The CDR3 nucleotides are TGTGCCAGCAGTTTGACTAGACAGGGGGTAACTGAAGCTTTCTTT.

The chain couples TRBV29-1 to TRBJ2-2; D unclear. Germline CDR1 is SQVTM and CDR2 is ANQGSEA. V was shortened by 6 bases and J by 1 base, with 6 bases between the two germline ends. This CDR3 contains 12 residues. This CDR3 reads CSVKGNTGELFF. The CDR3 coding sequence is TGCAGCGTGAAAGGGAACACCGGGGAGCTGTTTTTT.

This clonotype was found many times. The genes are TRBV10-3 and TRBJ2-7, with TRBD1 matching over 7 bases. CDR1 is ENHRY and CDR2 is SYGVKD in the germline V gene. The CDR3 totals 12 residues. Unmatched junction bases numbered 4, after V lost 6 bases and J lost 5 bases. The CDR3 here is CAIRTQGDEQYF. CDR3 in DNA: TGTGCCATCAGGACGCAGGGGGACGAGCAGTACTTC.

This clonotype was seen once. The J gene is TRBJ2-1, the V gene TRBV12-3 or TRBV12-4; a possible D gene is TRBD1 (6 bases). V was clipped by 8 bases and J by 7 bases, with 12 bases between them. CDR3 length: 12 residues. CDR3: CASRYRANEQFF. The CDR3 nucleotides read TGTGCCAGCCGATACAGGGCGAATGAGCAGTTCTTC.

V and J are TRBV11-2 and TRBJ2-6; 8 positions match TRBD1. The CDR3 spans 18 residues. In germline, CDR1 is SGHAT, CDR2 FQNNGV. V gave up 4 bases and J gave up 0 bases; unmatched junction bases: 8. CDR3 loop: CASSYLWTGISGANVLTF. CDR3 nucleotide sequence: TGTGCCAGCAGCTACCTATGGACAGGGATCTCTGGGGCCAACGTCCTGACTTTC.

This clonotype was observed a few times. The chain carries TRBV12-3 or TRBV12-4 and TRBJ2-2; perhaps TRBD2 as D (6 bases). Trimming removed 1 base at V and 6 bases at J, with 12 bases between. The CDR3 runs 15 residues. CDR3 bases: TGTGCCAGCAGTTTAGAAGGTGGGGACTCCGGGGAGCTGTTTTTT. It translates to CASSLEGGDSGELFF.

This clonotype has more than one count but fewer than ten. The chain recombines TRBV29-1 with TRBJ1-1; 7 bases align to TRBD1. The CDR3 runs 13 residues. The J segment lost 3 bases and the V segment lost 4 bases, leaving 5 bases of the junction unmatched. Germline CDR1 reads SQVTM; CDR2 reads ANQGSEA. CDR3 coding DNA: TGCAGCGTTGCGGGACAGTGGCACACTGAAGCTTTCTTT. Translation: CSVAGQWHTEAFF.

In this sample, this clonotype turned up a few times. This chain joins TRBV20-1 and TRBJ1-2; D remains ambiguous. CDR1 and CDR2 (germline): DFQATT, SNEGSKA (reference sequence). Trimming removed 5 bases from V and 7 bases from J, with 17 bases in between. The CDR3 spans 13 residues. The CDR3 protein is CSAVLTAEVGYTF. The DNA of the CDR3 is TGCAGTGCTGTATTGACCGCCGAAGTTGGCTACACCTTC.

V gene TRBV29-1 combines with J gene TRBJ2-2; D might be TRBD1 (6 bases). Germline lookup yields CDR1 SQVTM and CDR2 ANQGSEA. Trimming took off 4 bases at V and 6 bases at J, with 12 bases between the two ends. CDR3 size: 13 residues. CDR3: CSVAGVGAGELFF. As DNA, the CDR3 is TGCAGCGTTGCAGGGGTCGGGGCCGGGGAGCTGTTTTTT.

This clonotype appeared a few times. The J gene is TRBJ2-7, the V gene TRBV18; TRBD1 might be the D (5 bases). Trimming shortened V by 1 base and J by 11 bases, and 15 bases separated the two germline ends. This CDR3 region has 13 residues. CDR1 and CDR2 (germline): KGHSH, LQKENI. CDR3 bases: TGTGCCAGCTCACCACAAAGGGGCGCGGACAAGTACTTC. This gives the protein CASSPQRGADKYF.

This clonotype was recorded many times. The chain recombines TRBV12-3 or TRBV12-4 with TRBJ2-1, with no clear D. Trimming pared 7 bases from V and 6 bases from J, leaving 10 bases between. CDR3 size: 12 residues. CDR3 nucleotide sequence: TGTGCCAGCAATGGCGGAGTCAATGAGCAGTTCTTC. This gives the protein CASNGGVNEQFF.

The chain combines TRBV20-1 with TRBJ2-7; the D is unclear. Between the trimmed V and J ends, which lost 2 bases and 2 bases, there was a span of 7 bases. The CDR3 has 12 residues. CDR1 is DFQATT, CDR2 SNEGSKA, per germline (reference sequence). The CDR3 DNA sequence: TGCAGTGCTAGACAGTTTACCTACGAGCAGTACTTC. Its protein is CSARQFTYEQYF.

This clonotype was picked up a small number of times. V gene TRBV3-1 combines with J gene TRBJ2-3; tentatively, D is TRBD1 or TRBD2 (6 bases each). Per germline, CDR1 LGHDT and CDR2 YNNKEL (reference sequence). This CDR3 spans 13 amino acids. Trimming took off 5 bases at V and 6 bases at J, with 12 bases between the two ends. In DNA form, the CDR3 reads TGTGCCAGCAGCTACAGGGAGGCGGATACGCAGTATTTT. Encoded protein: CASSYREADTQYF.

This chain uses TRBV27 with TRBJ2-7; 8 nucleotides agree with TRBD1. This CDR3 has 15 amino acids. V lost 4 bases, J lost 4 bases, and 9 bases stayed unmatched. Germline V gene lookup returns CDR1 MNHEY and CDR2 SMNVEV (reference sequence). For the CDR3, the DNA is TGTGCCAGCAGTTCGACAGGGGTACAAGGGTACGAGCAGTACTTC. This gives the protein CASSSTGVQGYEQYF.

This clonotype has only a few counts. The gene calls are TRBV12-3 or TRBV12-4 and TRBJ1-5, with D possibly matching TRBD1 (5 bases). The V gene lost 5 bases and the J gene lost 5 bases, with 10 bases spanning the gap. This CDR3 has 13 amino acids. In DNA, the CDR3 is TGTGCCAGCAGTGGACAATGGTATCAGCCCCAGCATTTT. It translates to CASSGQWYQPQHF.